The rows below give T cell receptor beta chains drawn from one sample of a study of blood T cell repertoires in COVID-19. Only in-frame clones appear in the TCRdb table, and some are missing; sequencing was by immunoSEQ multiplex PCR. The sample lists roughly 250,000 clones; about 90% were seen once. Sequenced material: peripheral blood. These receptors came from a woman in her twenties or thirties with COVID-19, enrolled during active disease. CDR3s include the opening cysteine and the closing phenylalanine or tryptophan. D genes are given only for firm matches. Size tells how often a clone was seen (once, few, many) or the class of an expanded clone, and some rows leave it out.

V: TRBV6-5
J: TRBJ1-1
size: NA
D: NA
DNA: TGTGCCAGCAGTTACTCGTCGGGGGGCCTCACTGAAGCTTTCTTT
CDR3: CASSYSSGGLTEAFF

V: TRBV21-1
J: TRBJ1-2
size: once
D: NA
DNA: TGTGCCAGCAGCAAGATAGGGGGACAGGGCTATGGCTACACCTTC
CDR3: CASSKIGGQGYGYTF

V: TRBV19
J: TRBJ1-1
size: NA
D: TRBD1
DNA: TGTGCCAGTTCCTCCGGGACAGGGGCCACTGAAGCTTTCTTT
CDR3: CASSSGTGATEAFF

V: TRBV5-1
J: TRBJ1-6
size: NA
D: TRBD1
DNA: TGCGCCAGCAACCAGGGGGCGTCCTATAATTCACCCCTCCACTTT
CDR3: CASNQGASYNSPLHF

V: TRBV10-3
J: TRBJ1-1
size: NA
D: NA
DNA: TGTGCCATCAGTGAAAGACAGGTGGAGAACACTGAAGCTTTCTTT
CDR3: CAISERQVENTEAFF

V: TRBV13
J: TRBJ2-7
size: NA
D: NA
DNA: TGTGCCAGCAGCGCGGGCCCCCTAGAGCAGTACTTC
CDR3: CASSAGPLEQYF

V: TRBV13
J: TRBJ2-6
size: NA
D: NA
DNA: TGTGCCAGCAGTTTCCACACCTCTGGGGCCAACGTCCTGACTTTC
CDR3: CASSFHTSGANVLTF

V: TRBV19
J: TRBJ1-5
size: NA
D: TRBD1
DNA: TGTGCCAGTAGAGACAGGGGGATAAGCAATCAGCCCCAGCATTTT
CDR3: CASRDRGISNQPQHF

V: TRBV12-3/TRBV12-4
J: TRBJ2-7
size: few
D: TRBD1
DNA: TGTGCCAGCAGTTTAGAGGGACAGACGAGGCAGTACTTC
CDR3: CASSLEGQTRQYF

V: TRBV3-1/TRBV3-2
J: TRBJ1-2
size: NA
D: NA
DNA: TGTGCCAGCAGCTCGCGCGGCTACTATGGCTACACCTTC
CDR3: CASSSRGYYGYTF

V: TRBV19
J: TRBJ1-1
size: NA
D: NA
DNA: TGTGCCAGTAGTATATACTGGACAGAGGATTTGAACACTGAAGCTTTCTTT
CDR3: CASSIYWTEDLNTEAFF

V: TRBV5-5
J: TRBJ1-5
size: NA
D: NA
DNA: TGTGCCAGCAGTCCAGGAGGGACGGGGAGCAATCAGCCCCAGCATTTT
CDR3: CASSPGGTGSNQPQHF

V: TRBV11-3
J: TRBJ2-1
size: NA
D: NA
DNA: TGTGCCAGCAGCCCCCGTGGCTCAAGCTCCTACAATGAGCAGTTCTTC
CDR3: CASSPRGSSSYNEQFF

V: TRBV9
J: TRBJ1-3
size: NA
D: NA
DNA: TGTGCCAGCAGCTTCCTACAGGACTCTGGAAACACCATATATTTT
CDR3: CASSFLQDSGNTIYF

V: TRBV18
J: TRBJ1-4
size: NA
D: TRBD1
DNA: TGTGCCAGCTCCTCCGGGACAGTTAATGAAAAACTGTTTTTT
CDR3: CASSSGTVNEKLFF

V: TRBV28
J: TRBJ2-5
size: NA
D: TRBD2
DNA: TGTGCCAGCAGGCCGACCGGGGGGCAAGAGACCCAGTACTTC
CDR3: CASRPTGGQETQYF

V: TRBV11-3
J: TRBJ2-1
size: NA
D: NA
DNA: TGTGCCAGCAGCCCCCGTAATCGCGGTCGTAATGAGCAGTTCTTC
CDR3: CASSPRNRGRNEQFF

V: TRBV4-1
J: TRBJ1-2
size: few
D: TRBD1
DNA: TGCGCCAGCAGCCAAGAAACAGGGGTACATGGCTACACCTTC
CDR3: CASSQETGVHGYTF

V: TRBV28
J: TRBJ1-5
size: NA
D: NA
DNA: TGTGCCAGCAGCATCAATCAGCCCCAGCATTTT
CDR3: CASSINQPQHF

V: TRBV25-1
J: TRBJ2-7
size: NA
D: NA
DNA: TGTGCCAGCAGTGAATATTCCCCGAATATTCGGGAGCAGTACTTC
CDR3: CASSEYSPNIREQYF

V: TRBV5-1
J: TRBJ1-1
size: NA
D: TRBD1
DNA: TGCGCCAGCAGCTGGGAGAGGACAGGGGGGACTGAAGCTTTCTTT
CDR3: CASSWERTGGTEAFF

V: TRBV13
J: TRBJ2-2
size: NA
D: TRBD2
DNA: TGTGCCAGCAGCCCACTAGCGGGGGCCACCGGGGAGCTGTTTTTT
CDR3: CASSPLAGATGELFF

V: TRBV6-6
J: TRBJ2-7
size: NA
D: TRBD1
DNA: TGTGCCAGCAGGTCCGGGACAGGGTCACCCGAGCAGTACTTC
CDR3: CASRSGTGSPEQYF

V: TRBV7-2
J: TRBJ1-1
size: NA
D: TRBD1
DNA: TGTGCCAGCAGCTTAGCAGACAGGGTTCGGGCTTTCTTT
CDR3: CASSLADRVRAFF

V: TRBV27
J: TRBJ2-7
size: once
D: NA
DNA: TGTGCCAGCGGCCCCCAGGGGCGGTACGAGCAGTACTTC
CDR3: CASGPQGRYEQYF

V: TRBV11-2
J: TRBJ2-7
size: NA
D: NA
DNA: TGTGCCAGCAGCTTAGGACACGAATACGAGCAGTACTTC
CDR3: CASSLGHEYEQYF

V: TRBV5-5
J: TRBJ2-7
size: NA
D: TRBD2
DNA: TGTGCCAGCAGCTTGGCAGCGGGGGGCTTCGAGCAGTACTTC
CDR3: CASSLAAGGFEQYF

V: TRBV7-9
J: TRBJ1-1
size: NA
D: NA
DNA: TGTGCCAGCAGCTTAGTCTCCCGTCTTGAAGCTTTCTTT
CDR3: CASSLVSRLEAFF

V: TRBV10-2
J: TRBJ2-7
size: NA
D: TRBD2
DNA: TGCGCCAGCAAATGGGGGGGTACCTACGAGCAGTACTTC
CDR3: CASKWGGTYEQYF